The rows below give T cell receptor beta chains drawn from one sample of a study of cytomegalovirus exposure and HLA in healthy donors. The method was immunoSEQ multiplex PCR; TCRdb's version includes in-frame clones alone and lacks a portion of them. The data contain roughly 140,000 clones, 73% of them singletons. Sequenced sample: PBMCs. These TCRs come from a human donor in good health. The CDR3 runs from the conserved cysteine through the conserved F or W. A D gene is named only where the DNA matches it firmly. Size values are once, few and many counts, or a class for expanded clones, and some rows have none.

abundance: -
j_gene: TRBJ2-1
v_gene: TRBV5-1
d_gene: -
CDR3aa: CASSLGQGSSYNEQFF
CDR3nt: TGCGCCAGCAGCTTGGGGCAGGGAAGCTCCTACAATGAGCAGTTCTTC

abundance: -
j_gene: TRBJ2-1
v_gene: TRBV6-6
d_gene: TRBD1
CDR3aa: CASSTGQGVNNEQFF
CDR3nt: TGTGCCAGCAGTACCGGACAGGGGGTGAACAATGAGCAGTTCTTC

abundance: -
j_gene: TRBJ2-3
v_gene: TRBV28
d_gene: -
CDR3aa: CASSGENTDTQYF
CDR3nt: TGTGCCAGCAGCGGGGAGAACACAGATACGCAGTATTTT

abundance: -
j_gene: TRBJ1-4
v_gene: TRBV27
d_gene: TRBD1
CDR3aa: CASSFTDRNEKLFF
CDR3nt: TGTGCCAGCAGTTTTACGGACAGGAATGAAAAACTGTTTTTT

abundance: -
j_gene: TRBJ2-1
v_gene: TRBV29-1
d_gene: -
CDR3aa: CSVVGGSYNEQFF
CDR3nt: TGCAGCGTTGTAGGGGGCTCCTACAATGAGCAGTTCTTC

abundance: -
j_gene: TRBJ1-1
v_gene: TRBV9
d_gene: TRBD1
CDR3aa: CASSLNYRGTEAFF
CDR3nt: TGTGCCAGCAGCCTAAATTACAGGGGGACTGAAGCTTTCTTT

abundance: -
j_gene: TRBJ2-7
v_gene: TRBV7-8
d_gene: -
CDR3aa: CASSATRGGFYEQYF
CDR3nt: TGTGCCAGCAGCGCCACGCGGGGCGGGTTTTACGAGCAGTACTTC

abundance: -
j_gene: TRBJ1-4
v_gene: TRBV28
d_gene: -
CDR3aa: CASSSPGVSNEKLFF
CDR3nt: TGTGCCAGCAGTTCCCCGGGGGTTTCTAATGAAAAACTGTTTTTT

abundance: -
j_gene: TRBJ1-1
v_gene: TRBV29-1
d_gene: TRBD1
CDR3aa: CSVATGGNTEAFF
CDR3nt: TGCAGCGTTGCCACAGGGGGGAACACTGAAGCTTTCTTT

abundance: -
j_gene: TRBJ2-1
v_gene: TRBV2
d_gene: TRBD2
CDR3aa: CASSFSGSNYEQFF
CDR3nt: TGTGCCAGCAGTTTTAGCGGGAGCAACTATGAGCAGTTCTTC

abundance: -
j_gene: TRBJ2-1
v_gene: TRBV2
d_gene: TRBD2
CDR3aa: CASSELAGYNEQFF
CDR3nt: TGTGCCAGCAGTGAGTTAGCGGGCTACAATGAGCAGTTCTTC

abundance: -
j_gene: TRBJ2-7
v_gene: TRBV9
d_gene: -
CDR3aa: CASSVSGVGEQYF
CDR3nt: TGTGCCAGCAGCGTATCAGGGGTGGGGGAGCAGTACTTC

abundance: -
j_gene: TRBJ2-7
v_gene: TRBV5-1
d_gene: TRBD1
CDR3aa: CASSTDRQGYEQYF
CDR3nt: TGCGCCAGCAGCACTGATCGACAGGGGTACGAGCAGTACTTC

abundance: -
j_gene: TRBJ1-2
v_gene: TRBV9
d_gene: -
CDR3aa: CASSARTGIYGYTF
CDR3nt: TGTGCCAGCAGCGCCCGTACAGGGATCTATGGCTACACCTTC

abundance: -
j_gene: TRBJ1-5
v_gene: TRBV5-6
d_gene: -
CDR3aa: CASSRHSNQPQHF
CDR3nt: TGTGCCAGCAGCCGACATAGCAATCAGCCCCAGCATTTT

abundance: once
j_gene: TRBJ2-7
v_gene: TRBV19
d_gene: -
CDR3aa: CASRGGNEQYF
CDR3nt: TGTGCCAGTAGGGGGGGAAACGAGCAGTACTTC

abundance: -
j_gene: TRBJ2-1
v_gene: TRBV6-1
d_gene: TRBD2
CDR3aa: CASSRGGRGNEQFF
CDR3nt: TGTGCCAGCAGTAGGGGCGGGAGGGGCAATGAGCAGTTCTTC

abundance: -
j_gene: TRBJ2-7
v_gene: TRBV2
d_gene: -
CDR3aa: CASSEVIDLEQYF
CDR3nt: TGTGCCAGCAGTGAAGTGATAGATCTCGAGCAGTACTTC

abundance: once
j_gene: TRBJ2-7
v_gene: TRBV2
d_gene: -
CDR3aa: CASRTPRAPYEQYF
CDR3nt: TGTGCCAGCAGGACCCCCAGGGCCCCCTACGAGCAGTACTTC

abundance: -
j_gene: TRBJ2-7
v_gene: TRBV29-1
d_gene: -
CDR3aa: CSAGEPYEQYF
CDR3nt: TGCAGCGCCGGAGAGCCTTACGAGCAGTACTTC

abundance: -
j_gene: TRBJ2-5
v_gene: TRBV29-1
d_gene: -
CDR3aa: CSVDNREETQYF
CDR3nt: TGCAGCGTTGACAACAGGGAGGAGACCCAGTACTTC

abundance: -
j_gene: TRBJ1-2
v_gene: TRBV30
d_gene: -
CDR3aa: CAWTWGGYGYTF
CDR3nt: TGTGCCTGGACCTGGGGGGGCTATGGCTACACCTTC

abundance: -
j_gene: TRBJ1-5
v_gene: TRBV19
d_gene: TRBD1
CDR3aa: CASSRDRDSNQPQHF
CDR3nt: TGTGCCAGTAGTCGGGACAGGGATAGCAATCAGCCCCAGCATTTT

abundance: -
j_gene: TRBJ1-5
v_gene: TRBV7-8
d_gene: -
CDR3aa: CASSLEWAPSNQPQHF
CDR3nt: TGTGCCAGCAGCTTAGAGTGGGCACCCAGCAATCAGCCCCAGCATTTT

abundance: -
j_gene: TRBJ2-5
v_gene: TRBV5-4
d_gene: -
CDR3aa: CASSFPGVGETQYF
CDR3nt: TGTGCCAGCAGCTTCCCGGGGGTGGGGGAGACCCAGTACTTC

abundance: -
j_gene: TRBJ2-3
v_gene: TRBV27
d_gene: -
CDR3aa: CASSSPGLSQDTQYF
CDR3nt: TGTGCCAGCAGTTCCCCTGGACTTTCACAAGATACGCAGTATTTT

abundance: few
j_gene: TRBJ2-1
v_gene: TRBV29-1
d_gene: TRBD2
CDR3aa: CSGQSGGNEQFF
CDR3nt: TGCAGCGGACAAAGCGGGGGAAATGAGCAGTTCTTC

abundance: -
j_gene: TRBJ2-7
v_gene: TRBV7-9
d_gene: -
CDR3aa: CSSTPRARMNEQYF
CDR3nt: TGTTCCAGCACCCCCAGGGCCAGGATGAACGAGCAGTACTTC

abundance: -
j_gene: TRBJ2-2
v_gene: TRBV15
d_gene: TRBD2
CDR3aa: CATSRDWAGGGTGELFF
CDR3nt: TGTGCCACCAGCAGAGATTGGGCGGGAGGGGGCACCGGGGAGCTGTTTTTT

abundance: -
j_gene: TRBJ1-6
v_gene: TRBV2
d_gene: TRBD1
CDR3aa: CASMTDRGLNSPLHF
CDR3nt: TGTGCCAGCATGACGGACAGGGGGCTTAATTCACCCCTCCACTTT